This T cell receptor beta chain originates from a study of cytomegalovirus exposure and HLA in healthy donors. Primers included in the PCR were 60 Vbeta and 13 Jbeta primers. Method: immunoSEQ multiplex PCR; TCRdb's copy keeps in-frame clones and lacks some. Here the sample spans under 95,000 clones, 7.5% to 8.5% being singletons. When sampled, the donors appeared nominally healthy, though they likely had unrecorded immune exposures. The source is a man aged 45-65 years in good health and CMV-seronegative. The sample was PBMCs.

The CDR3 loop is CASSGGGAEAFF. CDR3 sequence (DNA): TGTGCCAGCAGCGGAGGAGGGGCTGAAGCTTTCTTT. The chain has TRBV7-8 and TRBJ1-1; possible D gene TRBD1, 5 bases. Trimming took 5 bases from V and 6 from J, leaving 10 bases between them. Germline lookup yields CDR1 SGHVS and CDR2 FQNEAQ. The CDR3 totals 12 residues. The whole variable domain, remainder taken from reference TRBV7-8 and TRBJ1-1, is GAGVSQSPRYKVAKRGQDVALRCDPISGHVSLFWYQQALGQGPEFLTYFQNEAQLDKSGLPSDRFFAERPEGSVSTLKIQRTQQEDSAVYLCASSGGGAEAFFGQGTRLTVV.